The 32 T cell receptor beta chains in this list originate from one sample, sequenced in a study of blood T cell repertoires in COVID-19. TCRdb keeps only in-frame clones here, not all; method: immunoSEQ multiplex PCR. Of approximately 76,000 clones listed, about nine tenths are singletons. The sequencing sample was made of peripheral blood. These receptors were obtained from an elderly man in a cohort sampled during active COVID-19.

The chain joins TRBV4-2 to TRBJ1-2; D might be TRBD1 (6 bases). Germline V CDR1 and CDR2: LGHNA, YNFKEQ. The V and J ends lost 1 base and 8 bases respectively, with 17 bases between them. This CDR3 spans 15 amino acids. The CDR3 DNA reads as TGTGCCAGCAGCCAAGGGACAGAGAGAGTTAGCGGCTACACCTTC. Its protein is CASSQGTERVSGYTF.

V usage is TRBV28 and J usage is TRBJ2-7, with unresolved D. CDR3 length equals 13 residues. The V end lost 1 base, the J end lost 3 bases, and 7 bases lay between the germline ends. Germline CDR1 MDHEN, CDR2 SYDVKM. DNA for the CDR3: TGTGCCAGCAGTTTATTTCCGGGCTACGAGCAGTACGTC. It encodes CASSLFPGYEQYV.

V is TRBV3-1 (or the pseudogene TRBV3-2) and J is TRBJ2-1; TRBD2 agrees at 8 bases. This CDR3 is 13 amino acids long. J was trimmed by 11 bases and V by 1 base; bases with no gene match: 4. Germline loops: CDR1 LGHDT, CDR2 YNNKEL (reference sequence). The CDR3 sequence: CASSQAGGPQQFF. The CDR3 coding sequence is TGTGCCAGCAGCCAAGCGGGGGGGCCGCAGCAGTTCTTC.

The chain couples TRBV10-3 to TRBJ2-5; 11 bases map to TRBD1. Germline V gene sequence: CDR1 ENHRY, CDR2 SYGVKD. Trimming at V came to 4 bases and at J to 1 base, leaving 2 bases not matched to a gene. There are 15 residues in the CDR3. The CDR3 sequence is CAISGGQGGQETQYF. The CDR3 nucleotides read TGTGCCATCAGTGGGGGACAGGGGGGCCAAGAGACCCAGTACTTC.

The chain recombines TRBV5-1 with TRBJ1-1, with D perhaps TRBD1 (6 bases). V dropped 4 bases and J dropped 4 bases, with 17 bases sitting between them. The germline gives CDR1 SGHRS, CDR2 YFSETQ. CDR3 length equals 15 residues. The DNA for the CDR3 is TGCGCCAGCAGCCGGGAACAGGGATCGGGCACTGAAGCTTTCTTT. Amino acid sequence: CASSREQGSGTEAFF.

The genes are TRBV5-6 and TRBJ2-2; D perhaps matches TRBD1 (6 bases). The CDR3 runs 14 residues. V lost 2 bases to trimming and J lost 8 bases, with 13 bases between them. CDR1 is SGHDT, CDR2 YYEEEE, per germline. The CDR3 DNA is TGTGCCAGCAGCTTAAATACAGGGAGAGGGGAGCTGTTTTTT. It specifies CASSLNTGRGELFF.

This chain connects TRBV5-4 to TRBJ2-5; TRBD1 agrees at 7 bases. Germline CDR1 SGHNT, CDR2 YYREEE (reference sequence). The J segment lost 1 base and the V segment lost 0 bases, leaving 6 bases of the junction unmatched. The CDR3 sequence is 16 residues long. The CDR3 DNA is TGTGCCAGCAGCTTGGACCCTGGACAGGCCCAAGAGACCCAGTACTTC. Translating it yields CASSLDPGQAQETQYF.

The rearrangement uses TRBV12-3 or TRBV12-4 and TRBJ1-1; 7 positions agree with TRBD1. The junction had 10 bases not matched to a gene; V was cut back by 10 bases and J by 5 bases. The CDR3 sequence is 13 residues long. This chain's CDR3 is CATKDRDGTEAFF. The CDR3 region has the DNA TGTGCCACCAAAGACAGGGACGGAACTGAAGCTTTCTTT.

The rearrangement uses TRBV4-2 and TRBJ2-1; perhaps TRBD2 as D (5 bases). V was clipped by 4 bases and J by 0 bases, with 13 bases between them. Germline CDR1 LGHNA, CDR2 YNFKEQ. This CDR3 comprises 16 residues. CDR3 DNA: TGTGCCAGCAGCCGACCAGGACTTAGCTCCTACAATGAGCAGTTCTTC. Protein product: CASSRPGLSSYNEQFF.

The V gene is TRBV19, the J gene TRBJ2-1; 8 bases fit TRBD2. V was clipped by 6 bases and J by 8 bases; unmatched bases: 12. The V gene's germline CDR1 is LNHDA and CDR2 SQIVND (reference sequence). This CDR3 contains 15 residues. CDR3 residues: CASSSGGPPRDEQFF. The CDR3 DNA follows: TGTGCCAGTAGCAGCGGGGGACCGCCTCGGGATGAGCAGTTCTTC.

The chain has TRBV7-8 and TRBJ2-2; 9 bases agree with TRBD1. Germline assignment: CDR1 SGHVS and CDR2 FQNEAQ. Trimming took 5 bases from V and 5 from J; bases not matched to a gene: 6. This CDR3 spans 15 amino acids. CDR3 bases: TGTGCCAGCAGCCGTTACAGGGGGCGGACCGGGGAGCTGTTTTTT. It codes for CASSRYRGRTGELFF.

The chain recombines TRBV5-1 with TRBJ1-2; TRBD1 is a possible D gene (6 bases). V lost 0 bases and J 2 bases, leaving 11 bases between the germline ends. This CDR3 contains 15 residues. Germline loops: CDR1 SGHRS, CDR2 YFSETQ. This CDR3 reads CASSLVGGPNYGYTF. CDR3 nucleotides: TGCGCCAGCAGCTTGGTTGGGGGCCCGAACTATGGCTACACCTTC.

V is TRBV24-1 and J is TRBJ2-7; tentative D call: TRBD1 (6 bases). The V gene lost 9 bases and the J gene lost 3 bases, with 14 bases spanning the gap. The CDR3 is 13 residues long. Germline CDR1 is KGHDR and CDR2 is SFDVKD. DNA for the CDR3: TGTGCCACCTCAAGGGACAATCGCTACGAGCAGTACGTC. It translates to CATSRDNRYEQYV.

The CDR3 loop is CASSSSNSPNTDTQYF. The CDR3 DNA sequence: TGTGCCAGTAGTAGTAGTAACAGCCCGAACACAGATACGCAGTATTTT. The chain recombines TRBV19 with TRBJ2-3; D unresolved. Germline CDR1 is LNHDA and CDR2 is SQIVND (reference sequence). Trimming took 4 bases from V and 2 from J, leaving 16 bases between them. The CDR3 consists of 16 residues.

The table lists this clone with a count of one. The V gene is TRBV5-4, the J gene TRBJ2-7; 7 nucleotides align to TRBD2. This CDR3 region has 15 residues. V gave up 0 bases and J gave up 6 bases; unmatched junction bases: 9. Per the germline V gene, CDR1 is SGHNT and CDR2 is YYREEE (reference sequence). The DNA for the CDR3 is TGTGCCAGCAGCTTGGGGGGAGGGTCGATTGTCGAGCAGTACTTC. Amino acids: CASSLGGGSIVEQYF.

The rearrangement uses TRBV2 and TRBJ1-2; weak D call: TRBD1 (5 bases). Trimming stripped 6 bases from V and 2 bases from J, with 10 bases between. Germline assignment: CDR1 SNHLY and CDR2 FYNNEI. This CDR3 is 13 amino acids long. The CDR3 DNA reads as TGTGCCAGCAGGGGCGGACAAAACTATGGCTACACCTTC. Translating it yields CASRGGQNYGYTF.

V and J are TRBV28 and TRBJ2-7; D perhaps matches TRBD1 (5 bases). The germline V and J ends were trimmed by 4 bases and 6 bases, with 13 bases remaining between them. CDR3 size: 13 residues. CDR1 and CDR2 (germline): MDHEN, SYDVKM. The CDR3 DNA follows: TGTGCCAGCAGTTCCCCAGGGCTAGGCGAGCAGTACGTC. Residues: CASSSPGLGEQYV.

The V call is TRBV10-3, the J call TRBJ2-3; perhaps TRBD2 as D (5 bases). The germline CDR1 and CDR2 sequences are ENHRY and SYGVKD. Trimming removed 2 bases at V and 2 bases at J, with 8 bases between. The CDR3 covers 14 residues. The CDR3 spells CAISEGLLTDTQYF. The CDR3, as DNA: TGTGCCATCAGTGAGGGACTTCTCACAGATACGCAGTATTTT.

The V gene is TRBV6-4, the J gene TRBJ1-2; TRBD1 matches at 7 bases. CDR1 and CDR2 (germline): MRHNA, SNTAGT. V trimming: 0 bases; J trimming: 8 bases; junction bases outside the gene matches: 12. This CDR3 is built from 16 residues. In DNA, the CDR3 is TGTGCCAGCAGTGACTCGTATGTTACAGGGGTGAAGGGCTACACCTTC. Translation: CASSDSYVTGVKGYTF.

This clone showed up just a few times. This chain's CDR3 is CASSYSIDSYNEQFF. CDR3 coding DNA: TGTGCCAGCAGTTACTCAATAGACAGTTACAATGAGCAGTTCTTC. The chain joins TRBV6-5 to TRBJ2-1; perhaps TRBD1 as D (5 bases). Deletions cut 0 bases from V and 4 bases from J, with 10 bases between. Germline loops: CDR1 MNHEY, CDR2 SVGAGI. This CDR3 contains 15 residues.

This chain joins TRBV3-1 (or the pseudogene TRBV3-2) and TRBJ1-6; 12 bases align to TRBD1. The germline gives CDR1 LGHDT, CDR2 YNNKEL (reference sequence). V lost 4 bases, J lost 9 bases, and 4 bases stayed unmatched. CDR3 length equals 15 residues. The CDR3 DNA sequence: TGTGCCAGCAGCCCGGGACAGGGGGCACCTTCACCCCTCCACTTT. This translates into CASSPGQGAPSPLHF.

This clone was recorded at least ten times. The DNA for the CDR3 is TGCAGTGCAAGTACAGGGAGGGGTCAGCCCCAGCATTTT. Translated, it gives CSASTGRGQPQHF. The chain carries TRBV20-1 and TRBJ1-5; D might be TRBD1 (6 bases). The V gene's germline CDR1 is DFQATT and CDR2 SNEGSKA (reference sequence). The CDR3 loop spans 13 amino acids. V was cut by 6 bases and J by 6 bases, with 15 bases left in between.

This chain links TRBV5-1 with TRBJ2-1, with D possibly matching TRBD1 (5 bases). The germline V and J ends were trimmed by 3 bases and 3 bases, with 13 bases remaining between them. This CDR3 comprises 15 residues. Germline assignment: CDR1 SGHRS and CDR2 YFSETQ. CDR3 loop: CASSSLGAHYNEQFF. Written as DNA, the CDR3 is TGCGCCAGCAGCTCCTTAGGGGCCCACTACAATGAGCAGTTCTTC.

V usage is TRBV3-1 (or the pseudogene TRBV3-2) and J usage is TRBJ1-1, with 7 bases that match TRBD1. The CDR3 runs 15 residues. The V gene's germline CDR1 is LGHDT and CDR2 YNNKEL (reference sequence). The V segment lost 6 bases and the J segment 0 bases; nucleotides outside the gene matches: 7. This CDR3 reads CASREGGDVNTEAFF. DNA for the CDR3: TGTGCCAGCAGGGAAGGGGGCGATGTGAACACTGAAGCTTTCTTT.

The gene calls are TRBV5-1 and TRBJ1-6, with 9 bases aligning to TRBD1. CDR3 length equals 15 residues. Germline loops: CDR1 SGHRS, CDR2 YFSETQ. Germline trimming cut 4 bases from V and 10 bases from J; bases unmatched to any gene: 9. The CDR3 loop is CASSKGQGNGSPLHF. Written as DNA, the CDR3 is TGCGCCAGCAGCAAGGGACAGGGAAACGGATCACCCCTCCACTTT.

This chain uses TRBV7-9 with TRBJ1-2; 7 bases line up with TRBD1. Trimming cost V 4 bases and J 6 bases; bases outside gene matches: 5. This CDR3 has 13 amino acids. Germline V lookup: CDR1 SEHNR, CDR2 FQNEAQ (reference sequence). This chain's CDR3 is CASSSTGDHGYTF. CDR3 nucleotides: TGTGCCAGCAGCTCAACAGGGGATCATGGCTACACCTTC.

V is TRBV7-2 and J is TRBJ2-4; D is perhaps TRBD1 (7 bases). V was pared by 0 bases and J by 8 bases, with 11 bases between. CDR1 and CDR2 from the germline V gene are SGHTA and FQGNSA. This CDR3 spans 14 amino acids. The CDR3 DNA is TGTGCCAGCAGCTTAGCCGACAGGGAGGACATTCAGTACTTC. Its translation is CASSLADREDIQYF.

This clone was found once. The genes are TRBV11-2 and TRBJ2-3; 9 bases are shared with TRBD1. This CDR3 comprises 14 residues. The V segment lost 2 bases and the J segment 9 bases; nucleotides outside the gene matches: 6. CDR1 is SGHAT and CDR2 is FQNNGV in the germline V gene. Written as DNA, the CDR3 is TGTGCCAGCAGCTTACTTGGGACAGGGAGCACGCAGTATTTT. Protein sequence: CASSLLGTGSTQYF.

The chain joins TRBV5-4 to TRBJ2-5; 8 bases agree with TRBD2. Germline V CDR1 and CDR2: SGHNT, YYREEE (reference sequence). The CDR3 extends over 15 amino acids. V shed 3 bases and J 2 bases; nucleotides not matched to a gene: 6. CDR3: CASSYQAGVQETQYF. The CDR3, as DNA: TGTGCCAGCAGCTACCAAGCGGGGGTACAAGAGACCCAGTACTTC.

This chain connects TRBV9 to TRBJ1-1; 8 bases align to TRBD1. Germline assignment: CDR1 SGDLS and CDR2 YYNGEE. This CDR3 spans 15 amino acids. J was trimmed by 1 base and V by 6 bases; bases with no gene match: 8. This CDR3 reads CASTYLGQGNTEAFF. For the CDR3, the DNA is TGTGCCAGCACCTATCTCGGACAGGGGAACACTGAAGCTTTCTTT.

The chain joins TRBV9 to TRBJ1-4; the match to TRBD1 covers 9 bases. The germline gives CDR1 SGDLS, CDR2 YYNGEE. CDR3 size: 15 residues. The V segment lost 1 base and the J segment 8 bases; nucleotides outside the gene matches: 6. The CDR3 nucleotides read TGTGCCAGCAGCGTAACAGGGGGCGCTTTCGAAAAACTGTTTTTT. Amino acid sequence: CASSVTGGAFEKLFF.

The rearrangement uses TRBV5-1 and TRBJ2-3; 10 nucleotides align to TRBD2. Germline CDR1 SGHRS, CDR2 YFSETQ. The CDR3 contains 17 residues. With V trimmed by 1 base and J by 4 bases, 9 bases remained unmatched. CDR3 coding DNA: TGCGCCAGCAGCTTGCGTACTAGCGGGGTAACTGCAGATACGCAGTATTTT. Its translation: CASSLRTSGVTADTQYF.